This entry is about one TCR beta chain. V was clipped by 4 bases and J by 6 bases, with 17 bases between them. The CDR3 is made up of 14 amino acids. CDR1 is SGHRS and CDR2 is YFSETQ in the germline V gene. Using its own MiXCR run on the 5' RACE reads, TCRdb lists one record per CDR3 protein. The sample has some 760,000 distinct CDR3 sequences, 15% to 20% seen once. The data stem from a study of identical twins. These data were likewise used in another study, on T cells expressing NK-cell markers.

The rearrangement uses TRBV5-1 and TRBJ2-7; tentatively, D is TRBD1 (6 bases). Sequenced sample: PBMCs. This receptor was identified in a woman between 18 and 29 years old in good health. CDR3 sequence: CASSTYRVQGEQYF. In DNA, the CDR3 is TGCGCCAGCAGCACCTACAGGGTTCAGGGCGAGCAGTACTTC.